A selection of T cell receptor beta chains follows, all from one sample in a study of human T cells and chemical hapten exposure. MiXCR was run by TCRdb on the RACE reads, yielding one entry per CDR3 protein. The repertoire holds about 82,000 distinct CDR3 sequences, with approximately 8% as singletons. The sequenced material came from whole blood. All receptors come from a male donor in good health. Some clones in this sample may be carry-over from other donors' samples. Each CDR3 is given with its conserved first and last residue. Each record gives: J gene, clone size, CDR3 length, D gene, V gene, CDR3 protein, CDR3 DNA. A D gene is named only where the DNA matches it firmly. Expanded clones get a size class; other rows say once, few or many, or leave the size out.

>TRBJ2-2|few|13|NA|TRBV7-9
CASSGKGPGELFF
TGTGCCAGCAGCGGAAAGGGTCCCGGGGAGCTGTTTTTT
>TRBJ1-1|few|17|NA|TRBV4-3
CASSQDWQTNMNTEAFF
TGCGCCAGCAGCCAAGATTGGCAGACAAACATGAACACTGAAGCTTTCTTT
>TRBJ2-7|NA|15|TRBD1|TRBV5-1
CASSLETGASYEQYF
TGCGCCAGCAGCTTGGAGACAGGGGCCTCCTACGAGCAGTACTTC
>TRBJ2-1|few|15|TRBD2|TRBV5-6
CASMAGGGPGNEQFF
TGTGCCAGCATGGCGGGGGGAGGGCCAGGAAATGAGCAGTTCTTC
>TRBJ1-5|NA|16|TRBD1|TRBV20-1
CSARDRDRGDGQPQHF
TGCAGTGCTAGAGATAGGGACAGGGGGGATGGACAGCCCCAGCATTTT
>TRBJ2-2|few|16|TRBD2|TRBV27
CASSTLAGVNTGELFF
TGTGCCAGCAGTACACTAGCGGGAGTGAACACCGGGGAGCTGTTTTTT
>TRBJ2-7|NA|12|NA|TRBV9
CASGPGSYEQYF
TGTGCCAGCGGCCCGGGGAGCTACGAGCAGTACTTC
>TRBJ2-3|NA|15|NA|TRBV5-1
CASSSRSEFTDTQYF
TGCGCCAGCAGTAGTCGGTCTGAATTCACAGATACGCAGTATTTT
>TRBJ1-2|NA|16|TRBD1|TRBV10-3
CAISESWDREEYGYTF
TGTGCCATCAGTGAGTCCTGGGACAGGGAAGAATATGGCTACACCTTC
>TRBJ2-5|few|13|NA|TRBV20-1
CSAPVVPGDTQYF
TGCAGTGCCCCCGTGGTACCTGGAGACACCCAGTACTTC
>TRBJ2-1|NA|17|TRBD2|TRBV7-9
CASSSGGLAVIYNEQFF
TGTGCCAGCAGCTCGGGGGGACTAGCGGTAATCTACAATGAGCAGTTCTTC
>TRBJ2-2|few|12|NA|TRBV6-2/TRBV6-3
CASGRNTGELFF
TGTGCCAGCGGTAGGAACACCGGGGAGCTGTTTTTT
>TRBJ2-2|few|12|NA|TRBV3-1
CASSQFAGELFF
TGTGCCAGCAGCCAATTTGCCGGGGAGCTGTTTTTT
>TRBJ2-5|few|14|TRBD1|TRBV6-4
CASRCTGEQETQYF
TGTGCCAGCCGTTGTACAGGGGAACAAGAGACCCAGTACTTC
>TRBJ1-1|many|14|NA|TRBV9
CASSVGASGAEAFF
TGTGCCAGCAGCGTAGGAGCCTCTGGGGCTGAAGCTTTCTTT
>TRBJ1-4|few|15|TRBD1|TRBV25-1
CASSGSGTANEKLFF
TGTGCCAGCAGTGGGTCCGGGACAGCTAATGAAAAACTGTTTTTT
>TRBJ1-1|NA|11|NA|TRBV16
CASSQSGIAFF
TGTGCCAGCAGCCAATCAGGGATCGCTTTCTTT
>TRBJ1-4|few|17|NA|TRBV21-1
CASSPKGIGVLGEKLFF
TGTGCCAGCAGCCCAAAGGGGATAGGGGTGCTTGGTGAAAAACTGTTTTTT
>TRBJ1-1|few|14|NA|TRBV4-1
CASSQVGAGARAFF
TGCGCCAGCAGCCAAGTAGGGGCAGGGGCGCGGGCTTTCTTT
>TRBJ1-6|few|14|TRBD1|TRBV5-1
CASSQQGADSPLHF
TGCGCCAGCAGCCAACAGGGGGCTGATTCACCCCTCCACTTT
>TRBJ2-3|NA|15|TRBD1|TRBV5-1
CASSLGQGLPDTQYF
TGCGCCAGCAGCTTGGGACAGGGGCTGCCAGATACGCAGTATTTT
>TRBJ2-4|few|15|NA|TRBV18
CASSPGAVNGNIQYF
TGTGCCAGCTCACCCGGGGCCGTAAACGGAAACATTCAGTACTTC
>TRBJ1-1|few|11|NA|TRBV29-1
CSVARTAGAFF
TGCAGCGTTGCCCGGACAGCCGGAGCTTTCTTT
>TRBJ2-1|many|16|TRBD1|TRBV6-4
CASSVNLGTGGDEQFF
TGTGCCAGCAGTGTCAACTTGGGGACAGGGGGCGATGAGCAGTTCTTC